This T cell receptor (beta chain) stems from a study of blood T cell repertoires in COVID-19. Study at large: Samples of COVID-19 (acute and convalescent) were obtained from the United States, Italy and Spain. Nucleic acid was either cDNA or gDNA, and it came from T cells, B-cell-depleted T cells, or PBMCs.

Per the original data handling: Reference gene primer amplification gave estimated nucleated cell counts. Repertoires were generated with immunoSEQ multiplex PCR, while TCRdb's copy carries only in-frame clones and drops some. D and trimming come from the DNA, and the V and J calls and clone size come from that table. The sample holds some 120,000 clones, more than 65% seen once. This sequence was found in a human donor in a cohort sampled during active COVID-19. The sequencing sample was made of peripheral blood.

Here the CDR3 reads CASSSTSRTPGEQFF. CDR3 coding DNA: TGCGCCAGCAGCTCAACTAGCCGGACACCAGGTGAGCAGTTCTTC. This chain joins TRBV5-1 and TRBJ2-1, with D possibly TRBD2 on 6 matching bases. The CDR3 contains 15 residues. Per germline, CDR1 SGHRS and CDR2 YFSETQ. Trimming took 3 bases from V and 9 from J, leaving 19 bases between them. Supplemented by reference TRBV5-1 and TRBJ2-1, the full variable domain reads KAGVTQTPRYLIKTRGQQVTLSCSPISGHRSVSWYQQTPGQGLQFLFEYFSETQRNKGNFPGRFSGRQFSNSRSEMNVSTLELGDSALYLCASSSTSRTPGEQFFGPGTRLTVL.